The rows below give T cell receptor beta chains drawn from one sample of a study of cytomegalovirus exposure and HLA in healthy donors. Sequencing was performed with immunoSEQ multiplex PCR; in TCRdb, only in-frame clones are kept and a portion is missing. The table shows 110,000 to 150,000 clones, with about four fifths occurring only once. The specimen sequenced was PBMCs. The source is a male donor in good health and CMV-seronegative. CDR3s include the opening cysteine and the closing phenylalanine or tryptophan. The D gene is left open where the match is weak. The size of a clone is reported for some rows only, either as once, few or many, or as a class for expanded clones.

>once|TRBV30|NA|TRBJ1-2
TGTGCCTGGAGTAGTAGCCCTAACTATGGCTACACCTTC
CAWSSSPNYGYTF
>NA|TRBV7-9|NA|TRBJ1-3
TGTTCCAGCAGCTTAGTCGGGGACACCATATATTTT
CSSSLVGDTIYF
>NA|TRBV19|NA|TRBJ2-5
TGTGCCAGCAAGGATGCGGATTGGCAGGGTCGGGTAGGACAAGAGACCCAGTACTTC
CASKDADWQGRVGQETQYF
>NA|TRBV5-1|TRBD2|TRBJ2-1
TGCGCCAGCAGCTTGGGTGTAGCGGGAGGGGAGGGCAATGAGCAGTTCTTC
CASSLGVAGGEGNEQFF
>few|TRBV2|TRBD1|TRBJ1-6
TGTGCCAGCGCCGGAGACAGGGGTTATAATTCACCCCTCCACTTT
CASAGDRGYNSPLHF
>NA|TRBV19|TRBD1|TRBJ1-2
TGTGCCAGTACCGGACAGGGTTTAAGCGGCTACACCTTC
CASTGQGLSGYTF
>NA|TRBV4-1|TRBD1|TRBJ1-2
TGCGCCAGCAGCCAAGCAGGGGGGCCGTTCTATGGCTACACCTTC
CASSQAGGPFYGYTF
>NA|TRBV4-1|TRBD1|TRBJ2-1
TGCGCCAGCAACGAACCGGGACAGGGTCCGTACAATGAGCAGTTCTTC
CASNEPGQGPYNEQFF
>NA|TRBV30|NA|TRBJ2-7
TGTGCCTGGAGTGCTGGGGCTATCTACGAGCAGTACTTC
CAWSAGAIYEQYF
>NA|TRBV7-3|TRBD1|TRBJ2-3
TGTGCCAGCAGCTCGGGACAGGGGGCGTGTACGCAGTATTTT
CASSSGQGACTQYF
>NA|TRBV4-3|TRBD1|TRBJ1-1
TGCGCCAGCAGCCAAGACCTGTCGAGGACAGGAGTTAAAGCTTTCTTT
CASSQDLSRTGVKAFF
>NA|TRBV7-9|NA|TRBJ2-7
TGTGCCAGCACCCAACCTGGCGGCTACGAGCAGTACTTC
CASTQPGGYEQYF
>NA|TRBV27|TRBD1|TRBJ1-4
TGTGCCAGCAGTTCAACCGGGACAGGGGTTGAAAAACTGTTTTTT
CASSSTGTGVEKLFF
>once|TRBV27|TRBD1|TRBJ2-7
TGTGCCAGCAGGGACAGGGGCACTCTATCTCCTTACGAGCAGTACTTC
CASRDRGTLSPYEQYF
>NA|TRBV29-1|NA|TRBJ1-5
TGCAGCGTTCGGGATGACTGGGGGGCCCAGCATTTT
CSVRDDWGAQHF
>NA|TRBV30|NA|TRBJ1-1
TGTGCCTGGGTAAAGGGGTTTAAAACTGAAGCTTTCTTT
CAWVKGFKTEAFF
>NA|TRBV7-2|TRBD1|TRBJ1-6
TGTGCCAGCAGCCCCTCGGGACAGGGGAATTCACCCCTCCACTTT
CASSPSGQGNSPLHF
>NA|TRBV27|NA|TRBJ1-5
TGTGCCAGCAGTCCCCAATCCGGGATCTATAATCAGCCCCAGCATTTT
CASSPQSGIYNQPQHF
>NA|TRBV6-5|TRBD1|TRBJ2-7
TGTGCCAGCAGTTACTCGGATGGGACAGGGGGCCACGAGCAGTACTTC
CASSYSDGTGGHEQYF
>NA|TRBV5-1|NA|TRBJ1-1
TGCGCCAGCACGCTAGGGGTTGTTAAGAACACTGAAGCTTTCTTT
CASTLGVVKNTEAFF